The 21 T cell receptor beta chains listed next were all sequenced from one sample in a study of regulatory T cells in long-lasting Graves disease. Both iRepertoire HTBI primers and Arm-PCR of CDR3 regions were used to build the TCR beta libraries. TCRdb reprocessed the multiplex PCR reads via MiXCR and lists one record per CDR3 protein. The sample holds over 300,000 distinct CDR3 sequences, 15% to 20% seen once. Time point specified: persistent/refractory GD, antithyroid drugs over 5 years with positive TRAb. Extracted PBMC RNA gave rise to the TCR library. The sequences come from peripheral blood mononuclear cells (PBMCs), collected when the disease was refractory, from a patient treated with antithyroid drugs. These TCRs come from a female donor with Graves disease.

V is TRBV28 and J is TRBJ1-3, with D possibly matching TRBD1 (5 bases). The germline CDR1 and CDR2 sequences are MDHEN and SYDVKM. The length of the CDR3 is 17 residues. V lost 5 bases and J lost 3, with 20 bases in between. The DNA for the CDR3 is TGTGCCAGCAGTGTCGCCGGGGGTGGGGTCGTTGGAAACACCATATATTTT. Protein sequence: CASSVAGGGVVGNTIYF.

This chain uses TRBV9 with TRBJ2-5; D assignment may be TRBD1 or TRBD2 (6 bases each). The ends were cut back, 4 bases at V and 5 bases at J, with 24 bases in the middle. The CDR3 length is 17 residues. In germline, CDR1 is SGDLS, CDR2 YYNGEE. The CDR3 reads CASSTGSGGGIGETQYF. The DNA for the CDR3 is TGTGCCAGCAGCACGGGCTCCGGAGGGGGGATCGGGGAGACCCAGTACTTC.

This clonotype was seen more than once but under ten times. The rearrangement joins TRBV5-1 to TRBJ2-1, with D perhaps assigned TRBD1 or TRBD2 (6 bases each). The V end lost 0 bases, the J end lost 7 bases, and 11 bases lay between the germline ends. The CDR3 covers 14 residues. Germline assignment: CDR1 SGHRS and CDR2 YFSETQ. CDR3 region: CASSLGIGGNEQFF. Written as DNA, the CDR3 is TGCGCCAGCAGCTTGGGGATAGGGGGGAATGAGCAGTTCTTC.

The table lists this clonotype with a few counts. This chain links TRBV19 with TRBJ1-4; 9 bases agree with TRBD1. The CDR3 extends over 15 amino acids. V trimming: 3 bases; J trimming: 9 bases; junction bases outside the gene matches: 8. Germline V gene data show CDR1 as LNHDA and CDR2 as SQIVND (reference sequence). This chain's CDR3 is CASSIFGTGTQKLFF. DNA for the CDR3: TGTGCCAGTAGTATCTTCGGGACAGGGACCCAAAAACTGTTTTTT.

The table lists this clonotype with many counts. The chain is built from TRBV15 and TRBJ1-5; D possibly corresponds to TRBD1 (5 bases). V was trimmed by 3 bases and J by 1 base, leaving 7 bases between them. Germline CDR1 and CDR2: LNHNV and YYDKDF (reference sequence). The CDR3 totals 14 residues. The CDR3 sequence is CATSSRDSNQPQHF. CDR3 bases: TGTGCCACCAGCAGCCGGGACAGCAATCAGCCCCAGCATTTT.

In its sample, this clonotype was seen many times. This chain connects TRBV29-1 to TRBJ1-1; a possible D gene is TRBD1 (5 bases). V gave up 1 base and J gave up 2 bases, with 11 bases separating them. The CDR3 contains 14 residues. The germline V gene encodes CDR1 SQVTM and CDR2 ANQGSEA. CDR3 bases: TGCAGCGTTGAAGCGAGGGGACCAAACACTGAAGCTTTCTTT. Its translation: CSVEARGPNTEAFF.

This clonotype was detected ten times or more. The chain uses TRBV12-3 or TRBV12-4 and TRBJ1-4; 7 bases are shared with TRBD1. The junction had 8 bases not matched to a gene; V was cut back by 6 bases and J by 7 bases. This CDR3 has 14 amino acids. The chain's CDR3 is CASSDRARSEKLFF. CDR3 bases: TGTGCCAGCAGCGACAGGGCTCGGAGTGAAAAACTGTTTTTT.

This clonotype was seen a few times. The CDR3 region has the DNA TGTGCCAGCAGTTTATCGTGGGGGAAAGGTACCGGGGAGCTGTTTTTT. Protein: CASSLSWGKGTGELFF. The J gene is TRBJ2-2, the V gene TRBV12-3 or TRBV12-4, with D perhaps TRBD1 or TRBD2 (5 bases each). Trimming removed 2 bases at V and 5 bases at J, with 15 bases between. The CDR3 is 16 residues long.

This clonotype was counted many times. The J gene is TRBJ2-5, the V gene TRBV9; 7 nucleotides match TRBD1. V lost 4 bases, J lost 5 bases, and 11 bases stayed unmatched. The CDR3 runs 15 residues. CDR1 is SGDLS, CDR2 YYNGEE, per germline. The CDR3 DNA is TGTGCCAGCAGCCCTCGGGACAGTGTGTTGGAGACCCAGTACTTC. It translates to CASSPRDSVLETQYF.

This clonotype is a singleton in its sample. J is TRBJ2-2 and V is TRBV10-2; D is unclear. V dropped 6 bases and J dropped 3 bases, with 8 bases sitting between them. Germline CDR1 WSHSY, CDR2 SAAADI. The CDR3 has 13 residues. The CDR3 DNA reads TGCGCCAGCAGGACCTTGGACACCGGGGAGCTGTTTTTT. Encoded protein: CASRTLDTGELFF.

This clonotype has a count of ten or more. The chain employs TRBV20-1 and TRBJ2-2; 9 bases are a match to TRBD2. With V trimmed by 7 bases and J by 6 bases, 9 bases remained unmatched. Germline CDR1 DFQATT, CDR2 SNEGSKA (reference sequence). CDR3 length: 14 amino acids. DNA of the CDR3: TGCAGTGTATCGAGCGGGAGGCGAGCCGGGGAGCTGTTTTTT. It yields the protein CSVSSGRRAGELFF.

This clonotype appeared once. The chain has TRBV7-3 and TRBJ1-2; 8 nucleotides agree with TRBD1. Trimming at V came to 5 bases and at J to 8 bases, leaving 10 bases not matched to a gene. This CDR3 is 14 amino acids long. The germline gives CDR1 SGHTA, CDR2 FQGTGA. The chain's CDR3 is CASSTNQGAKGYTF. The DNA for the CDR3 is TGTGCCAGCAGCACAAATCAGGGGGCGAAAGGCTACACCTTC.

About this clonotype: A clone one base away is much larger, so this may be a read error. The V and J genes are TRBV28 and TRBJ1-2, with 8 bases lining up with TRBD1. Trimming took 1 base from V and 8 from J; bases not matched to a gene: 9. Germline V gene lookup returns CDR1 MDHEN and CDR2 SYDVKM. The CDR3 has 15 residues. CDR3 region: CASSLSGQGARGYTF. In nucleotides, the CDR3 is TGTGCCAGCAGTTTATCGGGGCAGGGGGCGCGAGGCTACACCTTC.

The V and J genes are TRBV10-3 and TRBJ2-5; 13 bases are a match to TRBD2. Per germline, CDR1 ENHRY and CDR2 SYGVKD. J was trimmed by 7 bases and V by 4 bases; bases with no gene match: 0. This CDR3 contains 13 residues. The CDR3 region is CAISGTSGGTQYF. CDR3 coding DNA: TGTGCCATCAGTGGGACTAGCGGGGGGACCCAGTACTTC.

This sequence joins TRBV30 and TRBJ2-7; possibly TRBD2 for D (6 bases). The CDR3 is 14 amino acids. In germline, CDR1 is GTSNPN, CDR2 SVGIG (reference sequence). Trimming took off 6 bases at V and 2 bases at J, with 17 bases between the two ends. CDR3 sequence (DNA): TGTGCCTGCCATGGGGGGACTTCTCCCTACGAGCAGTACTTC. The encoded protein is CACHGGTSPYEQYF. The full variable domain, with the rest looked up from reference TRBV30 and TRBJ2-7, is SQTIHQWPATLVQPVGSPLSLECTVEGTSNPNLYWYRQAAGRGLQLLFYSVGIGQISSEVPQNLSASRPQDRQFILSSKKLLLSDSGFYLCACHGGTSPYEQYFGPGTRLTVT.

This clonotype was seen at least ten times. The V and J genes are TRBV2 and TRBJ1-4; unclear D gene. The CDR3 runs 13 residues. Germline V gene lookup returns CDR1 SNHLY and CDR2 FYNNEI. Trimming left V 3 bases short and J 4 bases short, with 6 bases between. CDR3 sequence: CASSDGRNEKLFF. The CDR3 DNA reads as TGTGCCAGCAGTGATGGGCGTAATGAAAAACTGTTTTTT.

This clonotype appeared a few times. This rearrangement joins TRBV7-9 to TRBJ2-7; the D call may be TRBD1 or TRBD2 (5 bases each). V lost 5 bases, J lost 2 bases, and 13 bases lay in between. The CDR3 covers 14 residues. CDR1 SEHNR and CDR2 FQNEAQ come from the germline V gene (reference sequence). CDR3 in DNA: TGTGCCAGCAGCCCGGGGACGCGACCCTACGAGCAGTACTTC. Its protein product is CASSPGTRPYEQYF.

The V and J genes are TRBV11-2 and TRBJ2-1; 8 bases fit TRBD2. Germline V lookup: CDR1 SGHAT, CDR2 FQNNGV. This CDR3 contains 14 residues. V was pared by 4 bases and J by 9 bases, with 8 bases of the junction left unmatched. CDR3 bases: TGTGCCAGCAGCTCTCTAGCGGGTGTGGGTGAGCAGTTCTTC. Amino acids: CASSSLAGVGEQFF.

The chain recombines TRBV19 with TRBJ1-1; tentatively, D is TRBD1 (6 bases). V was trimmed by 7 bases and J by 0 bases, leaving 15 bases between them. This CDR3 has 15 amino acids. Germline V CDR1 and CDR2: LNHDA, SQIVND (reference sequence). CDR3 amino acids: CASTLDRTMNTEAFF. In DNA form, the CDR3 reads TGTGCCAGTACCCTTGACAGGACGATGAACACTGAAGCTTTCTTT.

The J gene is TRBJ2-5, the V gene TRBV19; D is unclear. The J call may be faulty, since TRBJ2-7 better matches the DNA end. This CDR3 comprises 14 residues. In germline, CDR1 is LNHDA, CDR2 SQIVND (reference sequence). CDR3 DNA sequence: TGTGCCAGTAGCCTGTCCCCCGCTAGTTACGAGCAGTACTTC. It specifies CASSLSPASYEQYF.

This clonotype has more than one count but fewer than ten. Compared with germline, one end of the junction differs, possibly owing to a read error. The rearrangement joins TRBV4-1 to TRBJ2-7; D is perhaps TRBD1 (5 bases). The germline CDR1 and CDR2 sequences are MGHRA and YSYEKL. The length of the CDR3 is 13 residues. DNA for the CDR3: TGCGCCAGCAGCCATGTAGGGAACAGGTCTCTTCTCTTC. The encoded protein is CASSHVGNRSLLF.